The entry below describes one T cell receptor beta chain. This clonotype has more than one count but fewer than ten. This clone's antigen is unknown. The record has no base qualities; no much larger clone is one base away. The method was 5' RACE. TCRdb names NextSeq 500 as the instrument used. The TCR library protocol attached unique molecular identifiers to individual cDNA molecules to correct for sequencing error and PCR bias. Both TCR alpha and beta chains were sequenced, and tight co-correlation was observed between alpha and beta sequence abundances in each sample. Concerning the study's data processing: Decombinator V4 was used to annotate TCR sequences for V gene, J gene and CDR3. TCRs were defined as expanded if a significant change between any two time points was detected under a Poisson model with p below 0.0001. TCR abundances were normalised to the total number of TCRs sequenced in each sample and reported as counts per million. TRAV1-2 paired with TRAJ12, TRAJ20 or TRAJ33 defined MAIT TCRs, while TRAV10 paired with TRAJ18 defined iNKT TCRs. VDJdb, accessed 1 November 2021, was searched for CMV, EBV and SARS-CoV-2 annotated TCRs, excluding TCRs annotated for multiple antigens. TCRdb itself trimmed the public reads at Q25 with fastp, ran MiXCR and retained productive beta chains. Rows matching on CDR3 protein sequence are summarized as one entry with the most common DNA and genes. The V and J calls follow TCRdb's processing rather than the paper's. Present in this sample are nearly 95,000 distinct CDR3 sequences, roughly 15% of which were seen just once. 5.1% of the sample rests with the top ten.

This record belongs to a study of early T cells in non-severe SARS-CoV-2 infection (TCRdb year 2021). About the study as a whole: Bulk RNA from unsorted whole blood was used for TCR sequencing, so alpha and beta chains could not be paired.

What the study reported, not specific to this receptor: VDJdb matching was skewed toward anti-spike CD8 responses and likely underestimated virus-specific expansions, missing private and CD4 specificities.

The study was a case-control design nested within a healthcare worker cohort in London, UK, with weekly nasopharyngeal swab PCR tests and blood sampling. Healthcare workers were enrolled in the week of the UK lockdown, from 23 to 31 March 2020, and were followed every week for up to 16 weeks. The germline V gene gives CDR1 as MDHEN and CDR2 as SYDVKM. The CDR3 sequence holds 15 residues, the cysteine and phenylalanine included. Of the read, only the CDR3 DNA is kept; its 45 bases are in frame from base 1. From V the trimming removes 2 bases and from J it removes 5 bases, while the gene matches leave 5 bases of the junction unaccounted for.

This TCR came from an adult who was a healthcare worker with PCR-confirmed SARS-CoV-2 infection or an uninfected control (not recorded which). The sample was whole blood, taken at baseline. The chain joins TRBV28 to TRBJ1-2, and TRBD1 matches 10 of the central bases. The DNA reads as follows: TGTGCCAGCAGTTTACTCCGGGACAGGGGATATGGCTACACCTTC. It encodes CASSLLRDRGYGYTF.